These T cell receptor beta chains were read from a single sample in a study of PD-1 blockade in classical Hodgkin lymphoma. Assay used: immunoSEQ multiplex PCR; TCRdb lists only in-frame clones, some missing. The sample includes fewer than 100,000 clones, approximately 91% seen only once; the top ten take around 20%. The sample in question was peripheral blood mononuclear cells (PBMCs), obtained at baseline. The source of these receptors is a human donor with classical Hodgkin lymphoma. Both conserved end residues are part of each CDR3. The D gene is left open where the match is weak. For some rows the clone size is stated as once, few or many, or as a class when expanded; others skip it.

v_call	cdr3_length	d_call	clone_size	j_call	cdr3_nt	cdr3_aa
TRBV27	11	.	.	TRBJ2-1	TGTGCCAGCAGTTACAAATATGAGCAGTTCTTC	CASSYKYEQFF
TRBV5-1	16	.	.	TRBJ2-7	TGCGCCAGCAGCTTGGGAGCGCCTCCCGTTTCCTACGAGCAGTACTTC	CASSLGAPPVSYEQYF
TRBV27	16	.	.	TRBJ1-2	TGTGCCAGCAGTTTATCGATTCAACCTACGAGGGTTGGCTACACCTTC	CASSLSIQPTRVGYTF
TRBV5-4	14	TRBD1	.	TRBJ1-4	TGTGCCAGCAGTCCCGGGACAGGGGTGGAAAAACTGTTTTTT	CASSPGTGVEKLFF
TRBV7-2	13	.	.	TRBJ2-5	TGTGCCAGCAGCTCCCCCCCCATAGAGACCCAGTACTTC	CASSSPPIETQYF
TRBV5-4	14	TRBD1	.	TRBJ1-1	TGTGCCAGCAGCTTGGGGACAGGGTCCACTGAAGCTTTCTTT	CASSLGTGSTEAFF
TRBV27	11	.	.	TRBJ2-2	TGTGCCGGAGGGGCAACCGGGGAGCTGTTTTTT	CAGGATGELFF
TRBV7-2	17	.	.	TRBJ2-4	TGTGCCAGCAGCGCCTTCCCGGGCCCTTCGACCGAAAACATTCAGTACTTC	CASSAFPGPSTENIQYF
TRBV6-6	14	TRBD1	.	TRBJ2-7	TGTGCCAGCAGATTAGATGACAGGGGATCCGAGCAGTACTTC	CASRLDDRGSEQYF
TRBV11-2	15	TRBD1	.	TRBJ1-3	TGTGCCAGCAGCTTGCCGGGACAGGGAAGAAACACCATATATTTT	CASSLPGQGRNTIYF
TRBV6-5	13	TRBD1	.	TRBJ1-2	TGTGCCAGCAGTCTACAGGGGAGTGCTGGCTACACCTTC	CASSLQGSAGYTF
TRBV19	13	.	.	TRBJ2-7	TGTGCCAGTAGTAGAACAGGGACAAGCGAGCAGTACTTC	CASSRTGTSEQYF
TRBV5-1	14	.	.	TRBJ2-1	TGCGCCAGCAGCTTGAAGGGGGCCTACAATGAGCAGTTCTTC	CASSLKGAYNEQFF
TRBV6-4	16	TRBD2	once	TRBJ2-1	TGTGCCAGCAGTCCACCTTCGAGGGAGGGCCACAATGAGCAGTTCTTC	CASSPPSREGHNEQFF
TRBV7-9	14	.	.	TRBJ1-1	TGTGCCAGCAGCACCCATTCCTTGAACACTGAAGCTTTCTTT	CASSTHSLNTEAFF
TRBV6-6	14	TRBD1	.	TRBJ1-1	TGTGCCAGCAGTTTCGGGACAGGGGGCACTGAAGCTTTCTTT	CASSFGTGGTEAFF
TRBV30	16	.	.	TRBJ1-4	TGTGCCTGGAGTGGAACCGGGAGTTCAACTAATGAAAAACTGTTTTTT	CAWSGTGSSTNEKLFF
TRBV5-4	13	.	.	TRBJ2-1	TGTGCCGTGGCGGGGAGCTCCTACAATGAGCAGTTCTTC	CAVAGSSYNEQFF
TRBV29-1	14	TRBD1	.	TRBJ1-1	TGCAGCGTTGAAAAAAACAGGGGGAACACTGAAGCTTTCTTT	CSVEKNRGNTEAFF
TRBV5-3	15	.	.	TRBJ2-7	TGTGCCAGAAGCCCCTTTGCGCGAAGTGCCTACGAGCAGTACTTC	CARSPFARSAYEQYF
TRBV2	15	.	.	TRBJ2-2	TGTGCCAGCAGTATCTCCGGTGGGAGCACCGGGGAGCTGTTTTTT	CASSISGGSTGELFF
TRBV27	17	.	.	TRBJ2-7	TGTGCCAGCAGCCGGGACATAGGGATTAAATTGGGCTACGAGCAGTACTTC	CASSRDIGIKLGYEQYF
TRBV11-2	15	.	.	TRBJ1-1	TGTGCCAGCAGCTATCGTGGGGGTCGGACAAATGAAGCTTTCTTT	CASSYRGGRTNEAFF
TRBV5-1	12	.	few	TRBJ1-1	TGCGCCAGCAGCTTGTTAGGGACTGAAGCTTTCTTT	CASSLLGTEAFF
TRBV6-5	15	.	.	TRBJ2-1	TGTGCCAGCAGTCCGCCTGAGGGCGGCTACAATGAGCAGTTCTTC	CASSPPEGGYNEQFF
TRBV6-1	16	.	.	TRBJ2-5	TGTGCCAGCAGTGAAGCAGGGATAGGGTCCAGTCAGACCCAGTACTTC	CASSEAGIGSSQTQYF
TRBV7-2	16	.	.	TRBJ1-6	TGTGCCAGCAGCTTATCACCCGGGGGGCCGAATTCACCCCTCCACTTT	CASSLSPGGPNSPLHF